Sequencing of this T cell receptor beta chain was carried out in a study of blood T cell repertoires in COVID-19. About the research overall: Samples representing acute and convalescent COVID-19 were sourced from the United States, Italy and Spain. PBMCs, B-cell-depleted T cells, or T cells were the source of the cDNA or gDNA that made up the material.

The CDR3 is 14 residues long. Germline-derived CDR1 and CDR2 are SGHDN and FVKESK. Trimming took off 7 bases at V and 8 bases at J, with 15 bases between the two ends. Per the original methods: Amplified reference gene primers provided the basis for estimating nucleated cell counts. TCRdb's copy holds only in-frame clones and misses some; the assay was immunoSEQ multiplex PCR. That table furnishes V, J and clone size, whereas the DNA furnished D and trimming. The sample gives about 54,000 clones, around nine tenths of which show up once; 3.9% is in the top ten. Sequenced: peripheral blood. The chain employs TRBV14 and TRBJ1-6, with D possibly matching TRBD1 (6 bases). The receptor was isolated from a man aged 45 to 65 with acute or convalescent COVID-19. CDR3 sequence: CASTIGGADSPLHF. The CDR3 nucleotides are TGTGCCAGCACCATTGGGGGCGCAGATTCACCCCTCCACTTT.